The next 7 T cell receptor beta chains were all read from a single sample in a study of radiation and T cells in renal cell carcinoma. TCRdb's copy holds only in-frame clones and misses some; the assay was immunoSEQ multiplex PCR. The table lists about 65,000 clones, around 76% of them singletons. Time point noted: blood 2 weeks post-SBRT. Treatment meaning: 15 Gy SBRT to primary tumor, nephrectomy 4 weeks later. The sample in question was blood, obtained from a patient whose treatment included radiotherapy and nephrectomy. These receptors came from a man in his fifties or sixties with renal cell carcinoma.

This chain links TRBV7-6 with TRBJ1-6, with D possibly matching TRBD1 (6 bases). V was clipped by 1 base and J by 8 bases, with 12 bases between them. CDR1 is SGHVS, CDR2 FNYEAQ, per germline. The CDR3 has 15 residues. The CDR3 region is CASSLGGGADSPLHF. The CDR3 DNA is TGTGCCAGCAGCTTAGGAGGGGGGGCTGATTCACCCCTCCACTTT.

The V gene is TRBV6-6, the J gene TRBJ2-3, with D hard to call. Germline assignment: CDR1 MNHNY and CDR2 SVGAGI (reference sequence). The CDR3 totals 15 residues. Trimming stripped 6 bases from V and 2 bases from J, with 15 bases between. CDR3 sequence: CASSPLPRFTDTQYF. CDR3 nucleotides: TGTGCCAGCAGCCCCCTCCCCAGGTTCACAGATACGCAGTATTTT.

The V and J genes are TRBV12-2 and TRBJ1-2; the listed D gene, TRBD1, was not tested against the DNA. TRBV12-2 is a pseudogene segment. CDR3 size: 15 residues. Here the CDR3 DNA reads TGTGCAAGTCGCGCGGGACAGGGGGCCGCGGATGGCTACACCTTC. It specifies CASRAGQGAADGYTF.

This chain's CDR3 is CASSPRGGSYEQFF. The DNA for the CDR3 is TGTGCCAGCAGCCCCCGCGGTGGGAGTTATGAGCAGTTCTTC. The J gene is TRBJ2-1, the V gene TRBV11-3; D is perhaps TRBD2 (5 bases). V lost 5 bases and J 8 bases, leaving 16 bases between the germline ends. CDR1 and CDR2 (germline): SGHNT, YENEEA. The CDR3 totals 14 residues. Looking up the rest from reference TRBV11-3 and TRBJ2-1 gives the full variable domain: EAGVVQSPRYKIIEKKQPVAFWCNPISGHNTLYWYLQNLGQGPELLIRYENEEAVDDSQLPKDRFSAERLKGVDSTLKIQPAELGDSAVYLCASSPRGGSYEQFFGPGTRLTVL.

This clone came up once. The V gene is TRBV19, the J gene TRBJ1-2; D possibly corresponds to TRBD1 (5 bases). Per the germline V gene, CDR1 is LNHDA and CDR2 is SQIVND (reference sequence). V dropped 5 bases and J dropped 2 bases, with 9 bases sitting between them. The CDR3 spans 13 residues. The CDR3 region has the DNA TGTGCCAGTAGTTCGACAGAGAACTATGGCTACACCTTC. It yields the protein CASSSTENYGYTF.

This clone turned up a few times. V gene TRBV9 combines with J gene TRBJ2-2; unclear D gene. Looked up from germline, CDR1 is SGDLS and CDR2 is YYNGEE. Deletions cut 2 bases from V and 1 base from J, with 18 bases between. CDR3 size: 18 residues. The CDR3: CASSVHPGRRGNTGELFF. The CDR3, as DNA: TGTGCCAGCAGCGTTCACCCGGGTCGGCGAGGGAACACCGGGGAGCTGTTTTTT.

The rearrangement links TRBV2 to TRBJ1-1; 9 bases align to TRBD1. Germline values: CDR1 SNHLY, CDR2 FYNNEI. The CDR3 totals 15 residues. V gave up 6 bases and J gave up 4 bases; unmatched junction bases: 9. The CDR3 sequence: CASSPGGTGSTEAFF. The CDR3 DNA reads TGTGCCAGCAGCCCTGGTGGGACAGGGAGCACTGAAGCTTTCTTT.